The entry below gives a single T cell receptor beta chain sequence along with its context. Its specific antigen is unknown. Base-call qualities are not available, and no considerably larger clone is one nucleotide away. Libraries were made using RT-PCR. The data were produced on an Illumina HiSeq 2500. TCRdb reworked the public reads: Q25 trimming with fastp, MiXCR clone assembly, productive beta chains retained. When rows share a CDR3 protein, they turn into one entry using the most common DNA and genes. Within this sample are about 160,000 distinct CDR3 sequences, with about 10% of them counted one time only. The top ten clonotypes cover 35% to 40% of the sample. This specimen comes from a study of response to subunit inactivated influenza vaccine (dated by TCRdb to the late 2010s). For context, the study as a whole: To follow how T cells responded to a trivalent subunit inactivated influenza vaccine, the researchers relied on deep quantitative profiling of the T cell receptor repertoire.

The paper's findings and limits, for the study overall: The authors proposed that each seasonal influenza vaccination may bring in only a limited number of new T cells.

This receptor was identified in a man aged 50-75 years who received an inactivated influenza vaccine. Donor details come from another sample of the same person, matched by shared clones. This specimen was CD8+ T cells sorted from PBMCs, taken around 2 years after vaccination.

At the DNA level, the sequence is TGCAGCGTTAGGACCGGGACAGGGTTTTACGAGCAGTACTTC. This translates into CSVRTGTGFYEQYF. Here the chain combines TRBV29-1 and TRBJ2-7; TRBD1 matches 9 bases in the middle. From cysteine to phenylalanine, the CDR3 is 14 amino acids long. Only the CDR3 part of the read is kept: 42 bases, read in frame from the first base. Looking up the germline V gene yields CDR1 SQVTM and CDR2 ANQGSEA. Ends trimmed: V by 5 bases, J by 4 bases; bases unmatched to a gene: 9.